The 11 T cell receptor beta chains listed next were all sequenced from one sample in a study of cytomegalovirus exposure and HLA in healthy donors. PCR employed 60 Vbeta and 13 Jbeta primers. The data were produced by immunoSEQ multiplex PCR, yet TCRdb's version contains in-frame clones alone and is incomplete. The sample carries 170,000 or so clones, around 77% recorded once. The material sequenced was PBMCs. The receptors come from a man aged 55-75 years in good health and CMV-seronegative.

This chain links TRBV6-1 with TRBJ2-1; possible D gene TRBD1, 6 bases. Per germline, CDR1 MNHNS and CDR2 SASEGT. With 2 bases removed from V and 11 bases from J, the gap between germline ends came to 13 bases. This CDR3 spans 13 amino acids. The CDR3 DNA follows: TGTGCCAGCAGTGAAATAGGGGGTCCGAAGCAGTTCTTC. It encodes CASSEIGGPKQFF.

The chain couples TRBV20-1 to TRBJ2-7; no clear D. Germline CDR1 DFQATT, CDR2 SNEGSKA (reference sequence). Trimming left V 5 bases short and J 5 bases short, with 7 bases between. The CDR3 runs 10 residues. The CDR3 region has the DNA TGCAGTGCTGAGAAGAACGAGCAGTACTTC. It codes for CSAEKNEQYF.

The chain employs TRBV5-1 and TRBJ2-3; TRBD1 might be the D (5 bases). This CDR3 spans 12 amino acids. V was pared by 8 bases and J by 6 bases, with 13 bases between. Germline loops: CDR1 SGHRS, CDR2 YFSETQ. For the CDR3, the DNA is TGCGCCAGTAGCCCCCAGGGTGATACGCAGTATTTT. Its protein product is CASSPQGDTQYF.

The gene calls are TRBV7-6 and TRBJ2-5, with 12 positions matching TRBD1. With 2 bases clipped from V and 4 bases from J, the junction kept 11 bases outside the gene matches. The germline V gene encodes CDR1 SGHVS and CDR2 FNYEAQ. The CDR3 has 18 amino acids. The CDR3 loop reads CASSLRSQGQGARETQYF. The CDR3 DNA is TGTGCCAGCAGCTTAAGGTCTCAGGGACAGGGGGCGCGAGAGACCCAGTACTTC.

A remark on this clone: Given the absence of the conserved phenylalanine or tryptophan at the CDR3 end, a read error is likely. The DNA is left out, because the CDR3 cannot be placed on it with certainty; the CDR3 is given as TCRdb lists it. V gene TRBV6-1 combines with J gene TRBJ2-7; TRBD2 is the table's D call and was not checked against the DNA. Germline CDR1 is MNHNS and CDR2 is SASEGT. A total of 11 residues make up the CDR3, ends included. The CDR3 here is CASSEGGTSIL.

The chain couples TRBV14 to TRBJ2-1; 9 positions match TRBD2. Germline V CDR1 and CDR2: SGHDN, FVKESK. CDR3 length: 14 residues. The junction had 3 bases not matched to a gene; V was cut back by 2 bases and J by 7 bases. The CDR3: CASSQRRGGNEQFF. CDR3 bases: TGTGCCAGCAGCCAACGGCGGGGGGGTAATGAGCAGTTCTTC.

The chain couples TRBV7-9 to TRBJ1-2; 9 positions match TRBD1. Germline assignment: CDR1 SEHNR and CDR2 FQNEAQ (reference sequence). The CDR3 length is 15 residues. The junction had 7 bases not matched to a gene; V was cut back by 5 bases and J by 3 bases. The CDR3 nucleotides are TGTGCCAGCAGCCCGGGACAGGGATCGGACTATGGCTACACCTTC. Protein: CASSPGQGSDYGYTF.

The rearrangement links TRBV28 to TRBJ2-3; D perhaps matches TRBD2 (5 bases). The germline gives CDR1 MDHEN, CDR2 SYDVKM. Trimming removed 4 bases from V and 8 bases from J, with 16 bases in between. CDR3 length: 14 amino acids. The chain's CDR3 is CASSSSRGRGTQYF. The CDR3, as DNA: TGTGCCAGCAGTTCCTCTCGAGGGCGAGGTACGCAGTATTTT. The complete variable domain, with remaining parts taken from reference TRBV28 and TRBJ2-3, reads DVKVTQSSRYLVKRTGEKVFLECVQDMDHENMFWYRQDPGLGLRLIYFSYDVKMKEKGDIPEGYSVSREKKERFSLILESASTNQTSMYLCASSSSRGRGTQYFGPGTRLTVL.

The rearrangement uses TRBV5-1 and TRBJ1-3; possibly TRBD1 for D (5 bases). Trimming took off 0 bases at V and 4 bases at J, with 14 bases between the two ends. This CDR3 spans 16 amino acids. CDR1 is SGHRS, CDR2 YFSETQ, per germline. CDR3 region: CASSLAGLSLGNTIYF. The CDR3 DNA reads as TGCGCCAGCAGCTTGGCGGGACTTTCCCTCGGAAACACCATATATTTT.

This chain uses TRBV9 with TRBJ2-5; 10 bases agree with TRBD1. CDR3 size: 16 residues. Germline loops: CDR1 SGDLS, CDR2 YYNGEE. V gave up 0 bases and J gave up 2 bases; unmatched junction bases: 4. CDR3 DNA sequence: TGTGCCAGCAGCGTAGTGGGGACAGGGGCTCAAGAGACCCAGTACTTC. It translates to CASSVVGTGAQETQYF.

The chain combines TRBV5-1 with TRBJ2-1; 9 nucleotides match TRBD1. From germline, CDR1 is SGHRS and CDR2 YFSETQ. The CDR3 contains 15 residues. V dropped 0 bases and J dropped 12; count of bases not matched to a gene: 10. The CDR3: CASSLGNGQGLAQFF. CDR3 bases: TGCGCCAGCAGCTTGGGGAACGGACAGGGGCTGGCGCAGTTCTTC.